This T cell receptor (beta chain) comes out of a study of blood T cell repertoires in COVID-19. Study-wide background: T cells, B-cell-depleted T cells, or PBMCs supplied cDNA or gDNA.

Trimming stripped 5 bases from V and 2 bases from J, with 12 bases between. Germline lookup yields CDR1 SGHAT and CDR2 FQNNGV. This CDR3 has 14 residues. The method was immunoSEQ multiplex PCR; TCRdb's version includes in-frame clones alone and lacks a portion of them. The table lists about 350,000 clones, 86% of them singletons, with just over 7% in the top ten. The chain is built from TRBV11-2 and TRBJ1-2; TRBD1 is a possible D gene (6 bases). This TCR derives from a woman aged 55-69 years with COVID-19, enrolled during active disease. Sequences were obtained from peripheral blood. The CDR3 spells CASSADRMNYGYTF. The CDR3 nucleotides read TGTGCCAGCAGCGCTGACAGGATGAACTATGGCTACACCTTC.